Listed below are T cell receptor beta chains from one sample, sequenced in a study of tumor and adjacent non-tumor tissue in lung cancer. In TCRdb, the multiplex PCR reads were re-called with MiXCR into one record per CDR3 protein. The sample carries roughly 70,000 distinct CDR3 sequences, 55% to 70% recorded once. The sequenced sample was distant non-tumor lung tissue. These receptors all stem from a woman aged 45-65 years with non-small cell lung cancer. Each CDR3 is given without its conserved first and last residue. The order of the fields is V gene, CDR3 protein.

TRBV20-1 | SASEDRGFSPLQ
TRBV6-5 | ASTPEFRLWYEQY
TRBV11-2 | ASSFLGEYNEQF
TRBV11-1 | ASCLAGTVTYEQY
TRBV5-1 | ASSFSTRGRGNTEAF
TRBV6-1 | ASSEIGASQPQR
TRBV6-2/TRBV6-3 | ASSHTGIYGYT
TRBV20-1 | SATRGSLDGGELF
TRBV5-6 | ASSLLGNTEAF
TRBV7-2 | ASSLVGRTIYGYT
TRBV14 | ASSLGGAFNEQF
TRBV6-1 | ANMRFLTVNTGELF
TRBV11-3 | ASSHSVGSTDTHY
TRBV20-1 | SARDRGRTEAF
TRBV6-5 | ASKLDGSYNEQF
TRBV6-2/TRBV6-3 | ASSLPRPGYNEQF
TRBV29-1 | SVEGRSYNEQF
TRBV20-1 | SARDHRTGRSSPFH
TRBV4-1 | ASNQGTSDYNEQF
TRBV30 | AWSLPGPADSPLH
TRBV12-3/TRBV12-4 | ASQGREESYEQY
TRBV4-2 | ASSQTLSSYEQY
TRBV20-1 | SAPLEGGVDTKAF